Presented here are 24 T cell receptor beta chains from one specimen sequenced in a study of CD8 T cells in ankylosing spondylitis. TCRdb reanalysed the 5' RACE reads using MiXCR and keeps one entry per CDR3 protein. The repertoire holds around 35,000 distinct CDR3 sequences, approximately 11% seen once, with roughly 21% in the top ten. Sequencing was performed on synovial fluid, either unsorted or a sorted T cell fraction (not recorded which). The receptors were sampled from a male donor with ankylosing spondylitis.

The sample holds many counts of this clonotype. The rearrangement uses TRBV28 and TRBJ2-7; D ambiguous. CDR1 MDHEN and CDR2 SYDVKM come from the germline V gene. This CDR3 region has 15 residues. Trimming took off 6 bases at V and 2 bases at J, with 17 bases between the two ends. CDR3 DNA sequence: TGTGCCAGCAGCTCCACTATGACACGAACCTACGAGCAGTACTTC. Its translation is CASSSTMTRTYEQYF.

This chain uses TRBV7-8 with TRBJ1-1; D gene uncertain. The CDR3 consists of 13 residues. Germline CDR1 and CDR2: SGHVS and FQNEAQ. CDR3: CVRTLGSSIEAFF. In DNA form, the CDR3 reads TGTGTGCGCACCCTTGGAAGTTCGATAGAAGCTTTCTTT. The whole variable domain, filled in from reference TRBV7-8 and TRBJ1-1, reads GAGVSQSPRYKVAKRGQDVALRCDPISGHVSLFWYQQALGQGPEFLTYFQNEAQLDKSGLPSDRFFAERPEGSVSTLKIQRTQQEDSAVYLCVRTLGSSIEAFFGQGTRLTVV.

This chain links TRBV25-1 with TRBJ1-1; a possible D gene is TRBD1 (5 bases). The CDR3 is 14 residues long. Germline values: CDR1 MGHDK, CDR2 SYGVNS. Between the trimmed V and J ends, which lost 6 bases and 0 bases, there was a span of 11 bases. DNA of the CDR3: TGTGCCAGCAGCCGTCAGGGACTGAACACTGAAGCTTTCTTT. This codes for CASSRQGLNTEAFF.

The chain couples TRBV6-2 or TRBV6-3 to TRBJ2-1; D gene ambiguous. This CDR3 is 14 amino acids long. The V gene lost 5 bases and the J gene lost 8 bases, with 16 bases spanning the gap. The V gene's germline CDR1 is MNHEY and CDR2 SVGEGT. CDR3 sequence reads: CASSQTPPTDEQFF. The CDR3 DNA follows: TGTGCCAGCAGTCAGACCCCTCCGACGGATGAGCAGTTCTTC.

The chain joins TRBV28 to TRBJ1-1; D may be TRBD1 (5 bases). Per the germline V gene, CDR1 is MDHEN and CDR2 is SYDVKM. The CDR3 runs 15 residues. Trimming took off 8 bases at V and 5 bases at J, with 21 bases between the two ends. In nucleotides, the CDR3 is TGTGCCAGCGTTTTAAAAATCGCAGGGCTGACTGAAGCTTTCTTT. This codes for CASVLKIAGLTEAFF.

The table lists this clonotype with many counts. The CDR3 sequence: CSAADHYNEQFF. The CDR3 DNA is TGCAGTGCTGCCGACCATTACAATGAGCAGTTCTTC. The rearrangement links TRBV20-1 to TRBJ2-1; no definite D call. The CDR3 is 12 amino acids. The V end lost 5 bases, the J end lost 4 bases, and 9 bases lay between the germline ends. CDR1 and CDR2 from the germline V gene are DFQATT and SNEGSKA (reference sequence).

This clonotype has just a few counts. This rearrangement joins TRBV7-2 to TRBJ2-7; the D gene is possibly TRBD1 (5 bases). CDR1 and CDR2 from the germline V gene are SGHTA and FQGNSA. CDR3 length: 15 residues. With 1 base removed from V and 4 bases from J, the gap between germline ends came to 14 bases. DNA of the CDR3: TGTGCCAGCAGCTTAGAGGGTAGGGGTATATACGAGCAGTACTTC. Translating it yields CASSLEGRGIYEQYF. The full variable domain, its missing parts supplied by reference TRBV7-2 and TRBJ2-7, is GAGVSQSPSNKVTEKGKDVELRCDPISGHTALYWYRQSLGQGLEFLIYFQGNSAPDKSGLPSDRFSAERTGGSVSTLTIQRTQQEDSAVYLCASSLEGRGIYEQYFGPGTRLTVT.

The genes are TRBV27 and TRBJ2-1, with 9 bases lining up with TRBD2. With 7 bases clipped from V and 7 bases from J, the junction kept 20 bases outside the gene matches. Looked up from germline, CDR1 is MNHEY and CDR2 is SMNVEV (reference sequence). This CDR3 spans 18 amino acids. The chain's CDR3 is CASTRTRLAGLRWNEQFF. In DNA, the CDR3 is TGTGCCAGCACCCGTACCCGGCTAGCGGGGCTCAGGTGGAATGAGCAGTTCTTC.

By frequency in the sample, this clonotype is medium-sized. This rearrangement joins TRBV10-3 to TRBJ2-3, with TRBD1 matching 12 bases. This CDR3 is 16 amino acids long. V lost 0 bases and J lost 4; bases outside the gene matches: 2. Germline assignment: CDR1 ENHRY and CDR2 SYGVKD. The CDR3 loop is CAISESGTGGPDTQYF. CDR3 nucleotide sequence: TGTGCCATCAGTGAGTCTGGGACAGGGGGCCCAGATACGCAGTATTTT.

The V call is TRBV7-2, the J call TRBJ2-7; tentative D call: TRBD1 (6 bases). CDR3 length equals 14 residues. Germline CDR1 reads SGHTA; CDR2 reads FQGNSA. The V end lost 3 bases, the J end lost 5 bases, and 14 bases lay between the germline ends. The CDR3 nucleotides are TGTGCCAGCAGCTTCGGGACAAGACTAAACGAGCAGTACTTC. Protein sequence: CASSFGTRLNEQYF.

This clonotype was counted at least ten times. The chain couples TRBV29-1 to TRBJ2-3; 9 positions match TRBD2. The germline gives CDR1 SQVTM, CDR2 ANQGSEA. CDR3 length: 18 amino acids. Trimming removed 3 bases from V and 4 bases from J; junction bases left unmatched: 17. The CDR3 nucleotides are TGCAGCGTTGAGGGTCGCGGGGAGGTTAGCGGGAGTGCAGATACGCAGTATTTT. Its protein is CSVEGRGEVSGSADTQYF.

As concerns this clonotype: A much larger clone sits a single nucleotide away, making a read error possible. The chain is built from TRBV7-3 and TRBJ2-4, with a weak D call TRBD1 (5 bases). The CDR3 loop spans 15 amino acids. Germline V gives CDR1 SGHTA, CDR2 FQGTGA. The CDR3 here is CASSLTGGPQGIQHF. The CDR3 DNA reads TGTGCCAGCAGCTTAACTGGCGGTCCCCAGGGCATTCAGCACTTC.

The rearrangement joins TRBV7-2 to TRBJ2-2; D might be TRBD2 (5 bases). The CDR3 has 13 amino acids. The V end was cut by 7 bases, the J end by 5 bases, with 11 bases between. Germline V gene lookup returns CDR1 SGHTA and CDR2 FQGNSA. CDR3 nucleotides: TGTGCCAGCAATTCGGGGTTGACCGGGGAGCTGTTTTTT. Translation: CASNSGLTGELFF.

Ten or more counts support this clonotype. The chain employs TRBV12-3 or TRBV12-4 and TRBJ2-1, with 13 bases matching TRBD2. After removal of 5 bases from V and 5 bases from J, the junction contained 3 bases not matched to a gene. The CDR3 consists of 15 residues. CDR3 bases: TGTGCCAGCAGTCTGGGACTAGCGGGACACAATGAGCAGTTCTTC. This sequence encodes CASSLGLAGHNEQFF.

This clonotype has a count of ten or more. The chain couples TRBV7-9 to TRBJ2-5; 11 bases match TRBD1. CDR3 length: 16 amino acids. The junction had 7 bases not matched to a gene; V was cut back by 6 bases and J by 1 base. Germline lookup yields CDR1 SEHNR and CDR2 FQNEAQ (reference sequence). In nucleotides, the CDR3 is TGTGCCAGCAGGGTAGGGACAGGGGGGGGCCAAGAGACCCAGTACTTC. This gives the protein CASRVGTGGGQETQYF.

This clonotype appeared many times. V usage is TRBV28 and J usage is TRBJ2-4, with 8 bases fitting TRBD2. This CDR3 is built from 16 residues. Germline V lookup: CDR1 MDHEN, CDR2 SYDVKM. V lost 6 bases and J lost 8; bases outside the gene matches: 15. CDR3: CASSSPNREGPDIQYF. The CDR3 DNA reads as TGTGCCAGCAGCTCCCCTAACCGGGAGGGCCCGGACATTCAGTACTTC.

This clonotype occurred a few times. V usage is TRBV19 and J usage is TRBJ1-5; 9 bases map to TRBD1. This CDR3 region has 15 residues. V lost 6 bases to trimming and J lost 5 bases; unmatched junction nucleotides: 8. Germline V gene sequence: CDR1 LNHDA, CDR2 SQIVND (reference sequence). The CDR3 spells CASRVQGARDQPQHF. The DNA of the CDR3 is TGTGCCAGTAGGGTACAGGGGGCAAGGGATCAGCCCCAGCATTTT. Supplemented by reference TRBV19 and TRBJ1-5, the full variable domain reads DGGITQSPKYLFRKEGQNVTLSCEQNLNHDAMYWYRQDPGQGLRLIYYSQIVNDFQKGDIAEGYSVSREKKESFPLTVTSAQKNPTAFYLCASRVQGARDQPQHFGDGTRLSIL.

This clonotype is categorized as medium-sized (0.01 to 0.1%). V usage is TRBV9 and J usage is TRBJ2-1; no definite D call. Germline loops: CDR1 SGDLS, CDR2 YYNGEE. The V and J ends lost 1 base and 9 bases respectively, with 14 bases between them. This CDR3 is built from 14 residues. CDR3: CASSVSPGSGEQFF. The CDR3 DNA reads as TGTGCCAGCAGCGTAAGCCCAGGCTCAGGTGAGCAGTTCTTC.

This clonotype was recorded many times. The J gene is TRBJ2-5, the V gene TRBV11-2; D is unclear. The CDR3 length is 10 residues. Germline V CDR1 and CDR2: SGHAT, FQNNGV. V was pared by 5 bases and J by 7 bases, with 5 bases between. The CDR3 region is CASSRTTQYF. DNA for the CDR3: TGTGCCAGCAGCCGAACGACCCAGTACTTC.

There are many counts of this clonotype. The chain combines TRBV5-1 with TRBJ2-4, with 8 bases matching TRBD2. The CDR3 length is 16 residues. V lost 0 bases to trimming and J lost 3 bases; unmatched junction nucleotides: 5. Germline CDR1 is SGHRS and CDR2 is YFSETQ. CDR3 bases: TGCGCCAGCAGCTTGGAAGTAGCGGGGCACAAAAACATTCAGTACTTC. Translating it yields CASSLEVAGHKNIQYF.

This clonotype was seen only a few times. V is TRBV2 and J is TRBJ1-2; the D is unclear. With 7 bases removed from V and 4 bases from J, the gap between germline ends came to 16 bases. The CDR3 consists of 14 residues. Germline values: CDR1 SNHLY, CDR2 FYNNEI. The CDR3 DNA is TGTGCCAGCATCGGTCAGCGACGATTCTATGGCTACACCTTC. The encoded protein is CASIGQRRFYGYTF.

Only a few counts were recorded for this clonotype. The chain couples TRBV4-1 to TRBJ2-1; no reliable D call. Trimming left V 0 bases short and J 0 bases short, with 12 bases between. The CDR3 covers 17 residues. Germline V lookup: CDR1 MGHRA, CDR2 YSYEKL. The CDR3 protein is CASSQDYGRGSYNEQFF. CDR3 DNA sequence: TGCGCCAGCAGCCAAGATTATGGCCGCGGCTCCTACAATGAGCAGTTCTTC.

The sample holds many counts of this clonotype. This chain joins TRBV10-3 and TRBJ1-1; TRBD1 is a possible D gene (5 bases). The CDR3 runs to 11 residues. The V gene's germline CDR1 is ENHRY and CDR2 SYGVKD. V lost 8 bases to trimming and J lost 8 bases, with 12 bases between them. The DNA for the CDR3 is TGTGCCATCGGAAGGACAAAAGAAGCTTTCTTT. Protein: CAIGRTKEAFF.

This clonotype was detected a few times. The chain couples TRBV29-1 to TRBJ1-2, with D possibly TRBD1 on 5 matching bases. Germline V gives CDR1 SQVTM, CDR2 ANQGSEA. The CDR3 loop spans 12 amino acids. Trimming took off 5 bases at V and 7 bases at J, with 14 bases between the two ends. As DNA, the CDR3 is TGCAGCGTTTTTGGGGGACGCCGTGGCTACACCTTC. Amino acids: CSVFGGRRGYTF.